The source of this TCR beta chain is a study of shared T cell receptors in the human thymus. Method: immunoSEQ multiplex PCR; TCRdb's copy keeps in-frame clones and lacks some. The sample has approximately 760,000 clones; 80% to 90% are singletons. This clone was picked up a small number of times. The CDR3 runs 15 residues. The germline gives CDR1 PRHDT, CDR2 FYEKMQ (reference sequence). The junction had 10 bases not matched to a gene; V was cut back by 6 bases and J by 6 bases. This same sample was also taken into another study, of human thymus T cells. From that report: Thymic samples were excised during corrective heart operations. Related work found strong thymic repertoire overlap between unrelated individuals.

V gene TRBV13 combines with J gene TRBJ1-1, with 10 positions matching TRBD1. Sequenced input: thymocytes. The sequence came from a girl under three years old with a congenital heart defect. CDR3 DNA: TGTGCCAGCAGGACGGGACAGGGGCAATGTTCTGAAGCTTTCTTT. It specifies CASRTGQGQCSEAFF.